These 20 T cell receptor beta chains share one sample of origin, sequenced in a study of HIV-infected patients and healthy controls. Alpha and beta constant-region primers primed reverse transcription of around 500 ng RNA. Using multiplexing indices, alpha and beta chain libraries were generated apart by chain-specific third strand synthesis. TCRdb redid the calling of the 5' RACE reads with MiXCR, one entry per CDR3 protein. The sample has approximately 17,000 distinct CDR3 sequences; 9% to 9.5% are singletons. The repertoire came from unfractionated whole blood and reflected all unsorted peripheral T cells. The specimen was blood. Receptors were obtained from an adult in good health.

By proportion, this clonotype is medium-sized. The rearrangement joins TRBV29-1 to TRBJ2-1; D possibly corresponds to TRBD1 (5 bases). The CDR3 contains 13 residues. V shed 2 bases and J shed 3 bases, with 8 bases lying between them. From germline, CDR1 is SQVTM and CDR2 ANQGSEA. The CDR3 bases are TGCAGCGTTGAACAGGGTAACTACAATGAGCAGTTCTTC. Encoded protein: CSVEQGNYNEQFF.

This clonotype was observed many times. The V gene is TRBV4-1, the J gene TRBJ1-5, with D uncertain. The CDR3 covers 15 residues. Germline V gives CDR1 MGHRA, CDR2 YSYEKL. V lost 0 bases, J lost 8 bases, and 14 bases lay in between. The DNA of the CDR3 is TGCGCCAGCAGCCAAGATGGGAGCCCGCGGGAGCCCCAGCATTTT. This translates into CASSQDGSPREPQHF.

This clonotype was seen ten or more times. The chain combines TRBV30 with TRBJ2-3; 11 bases match TRBD2. This CDR3 is built from 18 residues. Germline-derived CDR1 and CDR2 are GTSNPN and SVGIG (reference sequence). The V gene end was trimmed by 0 bases and the J gene end by 3 bases; junction bases not matched to a gene: 11. The CDR3 is CAWSVVASGRSLTDTQYF. The CDR3 region has the DNA TGTGCCTGGAGTGTCGTAGCTAGCGGGAGGTCGTTGACAGATACGCAGTATTTT. The full variable domain, its missing parts supplied by reference TRBV30 and TRBJ2-3, is SQTIHQWPATLVQPVGSPLSLECTVEGTSNPNLYWYRQAAGRGLQLLFYSVGIGQISSEVPQNLSASRPQDRQFILSSKKLLLSDSGFYLCAWSVVASGRSLTDTQYFGPGTRLTVL.

Many counts were recorded for this clonotype. The gene calls are TRBV5-1 and TRBJ2-3; 7 positions agree with TRBD1. The ends lost 5 bases at V and 2 bases at J; junction bases unmatched: 2. Germline CDR1 reads SGHRS; CDR2 reads YFSETQ. The CDR3 runs to 13 residues. The CDR3 is CASSRGPTDTQYF. CDR3 sequence (DNA): TGCGCCAGCAGTAGGGGGCCCACAGATACGCAGTATTTT.

The V gene is TRBV3-1, the J gene TRBJ2-1, with 10 bases that match TRBD2. V shed 4 bases and J 5 bases; nucleotides not matched to a gene: 5. Germline-derived CDR1 and CDR2 are LGHDT and YNNKEL (reference sequence). There are 15 residues in the CDR3. The CDR3, as DNA: TGTGCCAGCAGCCCTAGCGGGAGCCGCGACAATGAGCAGTTCTTC. This gives the protein CASSPSGSRDNEQFF.

By share, this clonotype ranks as medium-sized. The chain has TRBV7-3 and TRBJ2-6; D call uncertain. Germline assignment: CDR1 SGHTA and CDR2 FQGTGA. This CDR3 is built from 14 residues. V gave up 7 bases and J gave up 0 bases, with 7 bases separating them. The CDR3 DNA sequence: TGTGCCAGCAAAGGAAACTCTGGGGCCAACGTCCTGACTTTC. Translating gives CASKGNSGANVLTF.

This clonotype is termed medium-sized (0.01 to 0.1%). The chain uses TRBV20-1 and TRBJ2-1; 12 bases agree with TRBD2. J was trimmed by 6 bases and V by 2 bases; bases with no gene match: 2. Germline CDR1 reads DFQATT; CDR2 reads SNEGSKA (reference sequence). CDR3 size: 14 residues. The CDR3 DNA follows: TGCAGTGCTAGACTAGCGGGAGGGCCCAATGAGCAGTTCTTC. This gives the protein CSARLAGGPNEQFF.

This clonotype was detected many times. V is TRBV7-2 and J is TRBJ2-3; D is tentatively TRBD1 or TRBD2 (6 bases each). The CDR3 is 16 amino acids. V was pared by 1 base and J by 2 bases, with 13 bases between. Per germline, CDR1 SGHTA and CDR2 FQGNSA. CDR3 DNA: TGTGCCAGCAGCTTAGAGGGGGGAGGCCACACAGATACGCAGTATTTT. This sequence encodes CASSLEGGGHTDTQYF.

Turning to this clonotype: A much bigger clone sits one base away, suggesting this may be a read error. The J gene is TRBJ1-2, the V gene TRBV10-3, with D perhaps TRBD1 (6 bases). Deletions cut 4 bases from V and 5 bases from J, with 14 bases between. The CDR3 totals 14 residues. Germline V gene sequence: CDR1 ENHRY, CDR2 SYGVKD. Here the CDR3 reads CAISVRQDSYGYTF. The CDR3 DNA follows: TGTGCCATCAGTGTGCGACAGGATTCGTATGGCTACACCTTC.

In its sample, this clonotype was seen many times. This rearrangement joins TRBV5-1 to TRBJ1-5; tentative D call: TRBD1 (5 bases). Between the trimmed V and J ends, which lost 4 bases and 7 bases, there was a span of 12 bases. In germline, CDR1 is SGHRS, CDR2 YFSETQ. CDR3 length: 13 amino acids. This CDR3 reads CASSLAGLQPQHF. The CDR3 region has the DNA TGCGCCAGCAGCCTAGCAGGGCTACAGCCCCAGCATTTT. The whole variable domain, filled in from reference TRBV5-1 and TRBJ1-5, reads KAGVTQTPRYLIKTRGQQVTLSCSPISGHRSVSWYQQTPGQGLQFLFEYFSETQRNKGNFPGRFSGRQFSNSRSEMNVSTLELGDSALYLCASSLAGLQPQHFGDGTRLSIL.

This clonotype has a count of ten or more. This rearrangement joins TRBV24-1 to TRBJ1-5; D gene unclear. This CDR3 is built from 20 residues. Germline values: CDR1 KGHDR, CDR2 SFDVKD. V lost 5 bases to trimming and J lost 6 bases, with 31 bases between them. The CDR3 nucleotides read TGTGCCACCAGTGTTAAATTTCCACCTTTGTTCAGATACTACATTCAGCCCCAGCATTTT. Amino acid sequence: CATSVKFPPLFRYYIQPQHF.

This clonotype was counted between two and nine times. This chain joins TRBV20-1 and TRBJ1-1; tentative D call: TRBD1 (6 bases). CDR1 and CDR2 (germline): DFQATT, SNEGSKA (reference sequence). This CDR3 spans 15 amino acids. V was pared by 6 bases and J by 4 bases, with 21 bases between. This CDR3 is CSALGDNTWGTEAFF. The CDR3 DNA follows: TGCAGTGCCCTTGGGGACAACACATGGGGCACTGAAGCTTTCTTT.

There are many counts of this clonotype. The chain carries TRBV9 and TRBJ1-1, with 10 bases lining up with TRBD1. Germline CDR1 is SGDLS and CDR2 is YYNGEE. With V trimmed by 0 bases and J by 1 base, 6 bases remained unmatched. The CDR3 is made up of 17 amino acids. DNA of the CDR3: TGTGCCAGCAGCGTAGGAGGGACAGGGGCCCGGAACACTGAAGCTTTCTTT. Residues: CASSVGGTGARNTEAFF.

The rearrangement links TRBV11-2 to TRBJ2-1; 10 nucleotides line up with TRBD1. Per germline, CDR1 SGHAT and CDR2 FQNNGV. The CDR3 contains 15 residues. V shed 5 bases and J 7 bases; nucleotides not matched to a gene: 8. The CDR3: CASSKGQGTGNEQFF. The CDR3 DNA follows: TGTGCCAGCAGCAAGGGACAGGGGACTGGGAATGAGCAGTTCTTC.

The chain carries TRBV5-4 and TRBJ2-5; no clear D gene. Per the germline V gene, CDR1 is SGHNT and CDR2 is YYREEE (reference sequence). Deletions cut 0 bases from V and 5 bases from J, with 8 bases between. The CDR3 is 13 residues long. The CDR3 sequence is CASSLVPVETQYF. In DNA, the CDR3 is TGTGCCAGCAGCTTGGTTCCGGTGGAGACCCAGTACTTC.

This clonotype was picked up many times. The chain links TRBV6-5 to TRBJ2-3; either TRBD1 or TRBD2 may fit D (5 bases each). The germline CDR1 and CDR2 sequences are MNHEY and SVGAGI. The ends were cut back, 2 bases at V and 4 bases at J, with 7 bases in the middle. The CDR3 sequence is 13 residues long. The CDR3 is CASSYRGPDTQYF. CDR3 sequence (DNA): TGTGCCAGCAGTTACAGGGGACCAGATACGCAGTATTTT.

This clonotype was detected many times. The rearrangement joins TRBV5-1 to TRBJ2-3; D might be TRBD1 (6 bases). The CDR3 is 19 amino acids. The ends were cut back, 0 bases at V and 0 bases at J, with 20 bases in the middle. CDR1 is SGHRS, CDR2 YFSETQ, per germline. The CDR3 bases are TGCGCCAGCAGCTTGGCCTCGCCTGAGGACAGTTTCAGCACAGATACGCAGTATTTT. Encoded protein: CASSLASPEDSFSTDTQYF. Based on the CDR3 plus reference TRBV5-1 and TRBJ2-3, the full variable domain is KAGVTQTPRYLIKTRGQQVTLSCSPISGHRSVSWYQQTPGQGLQFLFEYFSETQRNKGNFPGRFSGRQFSNSRSEMNVSTLELGDSALYLCASSLASPEDSFSTDTQYFGPGTRLTVL.

The J gene is TRBJ2-3, the V gene TRBV2, with a weak D call TRBD2 (5 bases). The CDR3 covers 15 residues. Trimming took 4 bases from V and 0 from J, leaving 11 bases between them. From germline, CDR1 is SNHLY and CDR2 FYNNEI. The DNA for the CDR3 is TGTGCCAGCAGTGCCCCGGGAATTAGCACAGATACGCAGTATTTT. Amino acid sequence: CASSAPGISTDTQYF. The variable domain in full, with the rest retrieved from reference TRBV2 and TRBJ2-3, is EPEVTQTPSHQVTQMGQEVILRCVPISNHLYFYWYRQILGQKVEFLVSFYNNEISEKSEIFDDQFSVERPDGSNFTLKIRSTKLEDSAMYFCASSAPGISTDTQYFGPGTRLTVL.

This clonotype has at least ten counts. The CDR3 reads CASSLAPGPDTQYF. The CDR3 nucleotides are TGCGCCAGCAGCTTGGCCCCGGGACCAGATACGCAGTATTTT. The chain uses TRBV5-1 and TRBJ2-3; D tentatively fits TRBD1 or TRBD2 (5 bases each). Germline V gene data show CDR1 as SGHRS and CDR2 as YFSETQ. This CDR3 has 14 amino acids. Trimming removed 0 bases from V and 4 bases from J, with 9 bases in between.

V gene TRBV6-5 combines with J gene TRBJ2-7, with TRBD2 matching over 11 bases. The CDR3 extends over 14 amino acids. The V gene's germline CDR1 is MNHEY and CDR2 SVGAGI. The V gene end was trimmed by 7 bases and the J gene end by 5 bases; junction bases not matched to a gene: 7. CDR3 DNA sequence: TGTGCCAGCAACGGTCCTAGCGGGAGGAACGAGCAGTACTTC. Translating gives CASNGPSGRNEQYF.